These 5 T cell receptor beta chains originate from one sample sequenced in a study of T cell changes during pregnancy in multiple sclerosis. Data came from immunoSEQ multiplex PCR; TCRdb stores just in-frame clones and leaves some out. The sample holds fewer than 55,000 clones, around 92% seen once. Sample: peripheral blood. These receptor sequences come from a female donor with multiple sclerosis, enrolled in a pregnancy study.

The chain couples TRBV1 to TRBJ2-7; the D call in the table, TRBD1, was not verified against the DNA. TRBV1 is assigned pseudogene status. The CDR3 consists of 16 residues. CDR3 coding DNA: TGCACCAGCAGCCTCTCTCCGACATTTTCTCCATACGAGCAGTACTTC. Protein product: CTSSLSPTFSPYEQYF.

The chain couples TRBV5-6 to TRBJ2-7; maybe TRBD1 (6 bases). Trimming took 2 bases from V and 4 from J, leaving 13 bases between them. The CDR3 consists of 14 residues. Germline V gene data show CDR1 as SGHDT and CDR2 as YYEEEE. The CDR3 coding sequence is TGTGCCAGCAGCTTTACAACAGGGTGGTACGAGCAGTACTTC. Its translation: CASSFTTGWYEQYF.

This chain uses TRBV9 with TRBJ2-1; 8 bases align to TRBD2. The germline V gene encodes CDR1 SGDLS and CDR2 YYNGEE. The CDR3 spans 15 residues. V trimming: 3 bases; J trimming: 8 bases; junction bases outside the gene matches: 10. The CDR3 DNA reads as TGTGCCAGCAGCGCGGAGCGGGAGAGAGACTATGAGCAGTTCTTC. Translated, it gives CASSAERERDYEQFF.

The CDR3, as DNA: TGTGCCAGCAGTTACTCTAGCGGGAGGGAAAACATTCAGTACTTC. Translating it yields CASSYSSGRENIQYF. The rearrangement joins TRBV6-5 to TRBJ2-4, with TRBD2 matching 11 bases. The trim removed 0 bases at V and 5 bases at J, leaving 0 bases unmatched. Germline V gives CDR1 MNHEY, CDR2 SVGAGI. The CDR3 is 15 amino acids.

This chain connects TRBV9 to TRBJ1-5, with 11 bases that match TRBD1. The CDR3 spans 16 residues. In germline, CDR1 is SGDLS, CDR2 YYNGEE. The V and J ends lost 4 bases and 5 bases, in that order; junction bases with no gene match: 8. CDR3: CASSTPGTGGHQPQHF. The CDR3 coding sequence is TGTGCCAGCAGCACCCCCGGGACAGGGGGACATCAGCCCCAGCATTTT.